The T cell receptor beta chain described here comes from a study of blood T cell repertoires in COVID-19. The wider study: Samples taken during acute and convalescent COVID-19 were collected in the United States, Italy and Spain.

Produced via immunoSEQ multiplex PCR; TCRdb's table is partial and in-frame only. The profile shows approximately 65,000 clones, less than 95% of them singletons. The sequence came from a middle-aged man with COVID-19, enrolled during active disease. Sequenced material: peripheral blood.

DNA for the CDR3: TGTGCCAGCAGCGAGAGGGGGACAGGGGGCCAAGAGACCCAGTACTTC. Its protein product is CASSERGTGGQETQYF. The V and J genes are TRBV7-8 and TRBJ2-5; 11 nucleotides match TRBD1. Germline CDR1 SGHVS, CDR2 FQNEAQ. Trimming removed 5 bases from V and 1 base from J; junction bases left unmatched: 6. The CDR3 runs 16 residues.